This entry lists 3 T cell receptor beta chains sequenced from one sample in a study of cytomegalovirus exposure and HLA in healthy donors. PCR amplification relied on 60 Vbeta primers (plus 13 Jbeta primers). The data were produced by immunoSEQ multiplex PCR, yet TCRdb's version contains in-frame clones alone and is incomplete. The data show 180,000 or so clones, 70% to 90% seen once. Sample: PBMCs. These receptors all come from a woman aged 30 to 39 in good health and CMV-seronegative.

The chain carries TRBV7-9 and TRBJ2-5; 9 positions match TRBD2. V was pared by 2 bases and J by 1 base, with 5 bases of the junction left unmatched. There are 16 residues in the CDR3. In germline, CDR1 is SEHNR, CDR2 FQNEAQ (reference sequence). The CDR3 reads CASSLPLAGFQETQYF. The CDR3 bases are TGTGCCAGCAGCTTACCGCTAGCGGGGTTCCAAGAGACCCAGTACTTC.

The chain combines TRBV6-5 with TRBJ2-5, with TRBD2 matching over 10 bases. V lost 6 bases to trimming and J lost 1 base; unmatched junction nucleotides: 5. CDR3 length: 15 amino acids. Germline CDR1 and CDR2: MNHEY and SVGAGI. CDR3 DNA: TGTGCCAGCAGCCATCTAGCGGGAGCCCAAGAGACCCAGTACTTC. It encodes CASSHLAGAQETQYF.

This rearrangement joins TRBV7-9 to TRBJ1-2; a weak D match, TRBD1 (5 bases). V lost 5 bases and J lost 3, with 16 bases in between. CDR3 length: 15 residues. Germline V gene sequence: CDR1 SEHNR, CDR2 FQNEAQ (reference sequence). Written as DNA, the CDR3 is TGTGCCAGCAGCCCAGTGGCAGGGATCGACTATGGCTACACCTTC. It specifies CASSPVAGIDYGYTF.